One sample yielded the 10 T cell receptor beta chains listed below, sequenced in a study of breast tumors, draining lymph nodes, adjacent tissues. Axillary draining lymph nodes of breast cancer patients supplied the node samples. From the multiplex PCR reads, TCRdb called clonotypes with MiXCR, one entry per CDR3 protein. The table lists about 230,000 distinct CDR3 sequences, about 34% of them singletons. Sequencing was performed on axillary lymph node tissue. Receptor source: a female donor with breast cancer. Some clones in this sample may be carry-over from other donors' samples.

V and J are TRBV7-9 and TRBJ2-3; D might be TRBD2 (6 bases). Trimming removed 5 bases from V and 6 bases from J, with 21 bases in between. The germline gives CDR1 SEHNR, CDR2 FQNEAQ (reference sequence). The CDR3 runs 16 residues. The CDR3 DNA sequence: TGTGCCAGCAGCGCCGGACTGGCGGGATCGATGGATACGCAGTATTTT. The encoded protein is CASSAGLAGSMDTQYF.

V gene TRBV20-1 combines with J gene TRBJ2-1, with 7 bases that match TRBD2. The CDR3 loop spans 15 amino acids. V dropped 2 bases and J dropped 4; count of bases not matched to a gene: 8. CDR1 DFQATT and CDR2 SNEGSKA come from the germline V gene (reference sequence). This chain's CDR3 is CSARLGVAGYNEQFF. In DNA, the CDR3 is TGCAGTGCTAGACTCGGGGTAGCGGGTTACAATGAGCAGTTCTTC.

This clonotype was seen ten or more times. The chain couples TRBV6-4 to TRBJ1-3, with TRBD1 as a possible D gene (6 bases). V shed 6 bases and J shed 2 bases, with 8 bases lying between them. From germline, CDR1 is MRHNA and CDR2 SNTAGT. The length of the CDR3 is 13 residues. In DNA form, the CDR3 reads TGTGCCAGCAGCACAGGGCCTGGAAACACCATATATTTT. This encodes CASSTGPGNTIYF.

This clonotype turned up a few times. A read error may be the cause here, since a much bigger clone is one base away. V usage is TRBV9 and J usage is TRBJ2-3; D remains ambiguous. CDR1 SGDLS and CDR2 YYNGEE come from the germline V gene. CDR3 size: 14 residues. In DNA form, the CDR3 reads TGTGCCAGCAGCGTAGGGGCACCCACAGATACGCAGTCTTTT. Translation gives CASSVGAPTDTQSF.

V and J are TRBV9 and TRBJ1-1; D gene ambiguous. The V end lost 0 bases, the J end lost 5 bases, and 11 bases lay between the germline ends. The CDR3 sequence is 14 residues long. Germline assignment: CDR1 SGDLS and CDR2 YYNGEE. The CDR3 loop reads CASSVGGVGTEAFF. CDR3 DNA: TGTGCCAGCAGCGTAGGTGGGGTGGGGACTGAAGCTTTCTTT.

As regards this clonotype: A much larger clone differs from this one at a single base, so this may be a read error. The chain is built from TRBV6-2 or TRBV6-3 and TRBJ2-7; no clear D. The CDR3 spans 14 residues. Germline V gives CDR1 MNHEY, CDR2 SVGEGT. The ends were cut back, 6 bases at V and 7 bases at J, with 19 bases in the middle. CDR3 protein: CASSHTVSSREQYF. For the CDR3, the DNA is TGTGCCAGCAGCCACACAGTTTCCTCCCGGGAGCAGTACTTC.

This clonotype was detected ten times or more. Here the CDR3 DNA reads TGTGCCAGCAGCGTAGCTTTGGGGGTCGGTGACTATGGCTACACCTTC. It yields the protein CASSVALGVGDYGYTF. This chain uses TRBV9 with TRBJ1-2, with D perhaps matching TRBD1 (5 bases). Per the germline V gene, CDR1 is SGDLS and CDR2 is YYNGEE. This CDR3 contains 16 residues. V was clipped by 0 bases and J by 3 bases, with 15 bases between them.

Many counts were recorded for this clonotype. V and J are TRBV6-5 and TRBJ2-7; 7 positions match TRBD1. CDR1 is MNHEY, CDR2 SVGAGI, per germline. V lost 7 bases, J lost 1 base, and 10 bases stayed unmatched. The CDR3 is 15 residues long. CDR3 loop: CASKYRDSISYEQYF. The CDR3 DNA sequence: TGTGCCAGCAAATACCGGGACAGTATATCCTACGAGCAGTACTTC.

As to this clonotype: A junction boundary mismatches the germline segment, possibly from a read error. The chain combines TRBV7-9 with TRBJ2-1; TRBD1 matches at 8 bases. The CDR3 loop spans 17 amino acids. Germline V gives CDR1 SEHNR, CDR2 FQNEAQ (reference sequence). This CDR3 reads CASSDRTGILGGNQQSF. The CDR3 DNA is TGTGCCAGCAGCGACCGGACAGGGATTCTAGGAGGCAATCAGCAGTCCTTC.

This clonotype was seen many times. This may come from a read error, since a much larger clone is one base off. The chain employs TRBV6-2 or TRBV6-3 and TRBJ1-6; the D gene is possibly TRBD1 (5 bases). V lost 6 bases and J lost 7, with 7 bases in between. The CDR3 covers 12 residues. Germline lookup yields CDR1 MNHEY and CDR2 SVGEGT. The CDR3 DNA reads as TGTGCCAGCAGAGCAGGGAATTCACCCCTCCACTTT. This translates into CASRAGNSPLHF.